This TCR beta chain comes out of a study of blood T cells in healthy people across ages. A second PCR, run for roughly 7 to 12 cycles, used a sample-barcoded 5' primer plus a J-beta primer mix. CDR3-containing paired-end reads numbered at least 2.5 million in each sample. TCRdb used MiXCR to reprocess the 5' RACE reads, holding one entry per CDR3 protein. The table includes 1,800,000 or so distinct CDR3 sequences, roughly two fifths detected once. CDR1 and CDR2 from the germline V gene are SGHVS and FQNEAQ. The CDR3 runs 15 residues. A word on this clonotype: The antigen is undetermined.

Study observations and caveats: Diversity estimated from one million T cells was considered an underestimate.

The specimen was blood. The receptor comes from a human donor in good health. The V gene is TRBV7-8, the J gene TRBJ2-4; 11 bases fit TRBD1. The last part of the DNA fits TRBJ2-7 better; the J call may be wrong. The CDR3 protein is CASSTWDRGVDEQYF. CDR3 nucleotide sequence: TGTGCCAGCAGCACCTGGGACAGGGGGGTCGACGAGCAGTACTTC.